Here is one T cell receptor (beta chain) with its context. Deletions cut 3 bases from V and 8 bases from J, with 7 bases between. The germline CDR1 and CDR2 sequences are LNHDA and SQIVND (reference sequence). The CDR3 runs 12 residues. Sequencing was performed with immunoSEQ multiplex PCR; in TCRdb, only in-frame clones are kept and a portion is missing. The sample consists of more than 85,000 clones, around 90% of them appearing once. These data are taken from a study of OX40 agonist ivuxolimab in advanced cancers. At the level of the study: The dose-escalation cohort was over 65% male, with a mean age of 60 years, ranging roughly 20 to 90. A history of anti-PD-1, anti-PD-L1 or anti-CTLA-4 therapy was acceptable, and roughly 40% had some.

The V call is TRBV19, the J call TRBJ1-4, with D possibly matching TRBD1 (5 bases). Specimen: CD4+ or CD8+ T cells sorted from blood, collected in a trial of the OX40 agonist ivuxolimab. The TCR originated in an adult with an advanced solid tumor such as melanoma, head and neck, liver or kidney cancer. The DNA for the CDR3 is TGTGCCAGTAGTATGCGGGGGGAAAAACTGTTTTTT. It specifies CASSMRGEKLFF.